This TCR beta chain stems from a study of beta chain features in type 1 diabetes. From germline, CDR1 is MDHEN and CDR2 SYDVKM. This CDR3 contains 15 residues. The ends were cut back, 10 bases at V and 0 bases at J, with 18 bases in the middle. Study-wide points: Among patients with Type 1 diabetes, TCRB CDR3s were moderately but significantly shorter in every one of the four CD4+ subsets. Compared to healthy donors, patients appeared to have naive, central memory and Treg TCRB repertoires that were more alike.

This clone turned up a few times. Its target is unknown. Expressed TCRB transcripts got sequenced, as all isolated RNA was reverse transcribed. Here immunoSEQ multiplex PCR was the method, and the copy in TCRdb shows in-frame clones only, minus some. Among some 330,000 clones, around an eighth were seen once, and the ten largest hold approximately 0.01%. The rearrangement links TRBV28 to TRBJ2-5, with D perhaps matching TRBD2 (6 bases). The receptor's source is a woman aged 18-29 years with type 1 diabetes. Source material: naive CD4+ T cells from blood. The CDR3 DNA reads TGTGCCACGGGGGACGATGGACGGAACCAAGAGACCCAGTACTTC. It yields the protein CATGDDGRNQETQYF.